The rows below give T cell receptor beta chains drawn from one sample of a study of T cell responses to AZD1222 COVID-19 vaccine. Only in-frame clones appear in the TCRdb table, and some are missing; sequencing was by immunoSEQ multiplex PCR. The sample shows about 150,000 clones, around nine tenths of them seen only once. The specimen comprised peripheral blood, sampled 28 days after the second AZD1222 dose. The receptors were sampled from an adult who received the AZD1222 COVID-19 vaccine. The CDR3 runs from the conserved cysteine through the conserved F or W. The D gene is left open where the match is weak. Not all rows give a size; the values are once, few, many and, for expanded clones, a class.

D gene	V gene	clone size	J gene	CDR3 protein	CDR3 DNA
.	TRBV5-1	.	TRBJ1-1	CASSLRPWDTEAFF	TGCGCCAGCAGCTTGAGGCCTTGGGACACTGAAGCTTTCTTT
.	TRBV5-1	.	TRBJ2-3	CASYEGNSDTQYF	TGCGCCAGCTACGAGGGAAACTCAGATACGCAGTATTTT
TRBD2	TRBV6-2/TRBV6-3	.	TRBJ2-2	CASSFGTTYTGELFF	TGTGCCAGCAGTTTTGGGACTACATACACCGGGGAGCTGTTTTTT
.	TRBV6-5	.	TRBJ2-7	CASSPGASPYEQYF	TGTGCCAGCAGTCCAGGGGCCAGCCCCTACGAGCAGTACTTC
.	TRBV4-2	.	TRBJ2-5	CASSQLGGAETQYF	TGTGCCAGCAGCCAACTCGGAGGGGCGGAGACCCAGTACTTC
.	TRBV6-1	.	TRBJ2-2	CASSESQGSTGELFF	TGTGCCAGCAGTGAATCGCAGGGCTCCACCGGGGAGCTGTTTTTT
.	TRBV13	.	TRBJ1-2	CASSAAGNYGYTF	TGTGCCAGCAGCGCGGCAGGAAACTATGGCTACACCTTC
.	TRBV7-9	.	TRBJ1-1	CASSFPARERADTEAFF	TGTGCCAGCAGCTTCCCGGCCAGGGAAAGGGCCGACACTGAAGCTTTCTTT
.	TRBV6-5	.	TRBJ2-7	CASTLVTSSYEQYF	TGTGCCAGCACCTTAGTGACGAGCTCCTACGAGCAGTACTTC
TRBD2	TRBV10-3	.	TRBJ2-3	CAIGAGGRTDTQYF	TGTGCCATCGGGGCGGGAGGGAGGACAGATACGCAGTATTTT
TRBD1	TRBV19	.	TRBJ1-5	CASSLDRVNQPQHF	TGTGCCAGTAGTCTGGACAGGGTCAATCAGCCCCAGCATTTT
.	TRBV27	.	TRBJ1-5	CASSLLGQPQHF	TGTGCCAGCAGTTTACTGGGGCAGCCCCAGCATTTT
.	TRBV21-1	.	TRBJ2-3	CASSDRTGVTDTQYF	TGTGCCAGCAGCGACAGGACAGGGGTGACAGATACGCAGTATTTT
TRBD1	TRBV6-6	.	TRBJ2-7	CASSYRAQGDSYEQYF	TGTGCCAGCAGTTACAGAGCACAGGGGGACTCCTACGAGCAGTACTTC
TRBD2	TRBV27	.	TRBJ2-1	CASSLAGGGYNEQFF	TGTGCCAGCAGTTTAGCGGGAGGGGGGTACAATGAGCAGTTCTTC
.	TRBV12-3/TRBV12-4	once	TRBJ1-2	CASSMRTVYGYTF	TGTGCCAGCAGTATGAGGACGGTCTATGGCTACACCTTC
TRBD2	TRBV5-1	.	TRBJ2-1	CASSKSGSVSYNEQFF	TGCGCCAGCAGTAAGAGCGGGAGTGTCTCCTACAATGAGCAGTTCTTC
.	TRBV27	.	TRBJ2-1	CASSLVQTLSSYNEQFF	TGTGCCAGCAGTTTAGTTCAGACTCTAAGCTCCTACAATGAGCAGTTCTTC
.	TRBV19	.	TRBJ1-2	CASSILGAPANYGYTF	TGTGCCAGTAGTATACTGGGGGCACCCGCTAACTATGGCTACACCTTC
TRBD2	TRBV19	.	TRBJ2-1	CASSRTGGGPTEQFF	TGTGCCAGTAGCCGTACGGGGGGAGGGCCGACTGAGCAGTTCTTC
.	TRBV7-9	.	TRBJ2-7	CASSPRVGEQYF	TGTGCCAGCAGCCCCAGGGTCGGCGAGCAGTACTTC
TRBD1	TRBV7-2	.	TRBJ1-1	CASSLRGIRDRGTEAFF	TGTGCCAGCAGCCTTAGAGGGATCCGGGACAGGGGAACTGAAGCTTTCTTT
.	TRBV7-8	.	TRBJ1-4	CASSPTGGDEKLFF	TGTGCCAGCAGCCCGACGGGAGGGGATGAAAAACTGTTTTTT
TRBD1	TRBV6-5	.	TRBJ1-4	CASSSRAGGREKLFF	TGTGCCAGCAGTTCGCGCGCAGGGGGTCGGGAAAAACTGTTTTTT
.	TRBV19	few	TRBJ1-6	CASNLDGDSPLHF	TGTGCCAGTAATCTCGATGGTGATTCACCCCTCCACTTT
TRBD1	TRBV5-6	.	TRBJ1-2	CASSLGGGAVATRLVGYTF	TGTGCCAGCAGCTTGGGAGGGGGCGCAGTCGCAACAAGGTTGGTCGGCTACACCTTC
.	TRBV28	.	TRBJ1-4	CASSTSGQGNEKLFF	.
.	TRBV15	.	TRBJ1-4	CATSRDSGADEKLFF	TGTGCCACCAGCAGAGATAGTGGGGCTGATGAAAAACTGTTTTTT
.	TRBV11-2	.	TRBJ2-5	CASSLDRAETQYF	TGTGCCAGCAGCTTAGATAGGGCAGAGACCCAGTACTTC
.	TRBV5-1	.	TRBJ1-1	CASSLDRGTEAFF	TGCGCCAGCAGCTTGGACCGCGGCACTGAAGCTTTCTTT
.	TRBV6-6	.	TRBJ1-3	CASSSPGSDTIYF	TGTGCCAGCAGTTCTCCAGGGTCAGACACCATATATTTT
TRBD1	TRBV19	.	TRBJ1-1	CASSIVFGQGGTEAFF	TGTGCCAGTAGTATAGTATTCGGGCAGGGGGGGACTGAAGCTTTCTTT
.	TRBV6-4	.	TRBJ1-1	CASSAGRDTEAFF	TGTGCCAGCAGTGCGGGTCGAGACACTGAAGCTTTCTTT
TRBD1	TRBV4-2	.	TRBJ2-7	CASSQGGQGAYEQYF	TGTGCCAGCAGCCAAGGGGGACAGGGGGCTTACGAGCAGTACTTC
TRBD1	TRBV14	.	TRBJ2-3	CASSQFRDSLDTQYF	TGTGCCAGCAGTCAATTCCGGGACAGTCTAGATACGCAGTATTTT
.	TRBV18	once	TRBJ2-2	CASSPLEPPNTGELFF	TGTGCCAGCTCGCCTCTCGAGCCCCCGAACACCGGGGAGCTGTTTTTT
TRBD1	TRBV13	.	TRBJ2-3	CASSSGQGSSDTQYF	TGTGCCAGCAGCTCGGGACAGGGGAGCTCAGATACGCAGTATTTT